The 27 T cell receptor beta chains below were found in one sample sequenced in a study of cytomegalovirus exposure and HLA in healthy donors. This PCR relied on a set of 60 Vbeta primers and 13 Jbeta primers. Sequencing used immunoSEQ multiplex PCR; TCRdb keeps in-frame clones, though not all of them. The sample has hundreds of thousands of clones, around 80% seen once. The specimen sequenced was PBMCs. The source is a man aged 25-45 years in good health and CMV-seronegative.

This clone appeared a few times. J is TRBJ1-5 and V is TRBV28; 8 nucleotides match TRBD1. Trimming cost V 4 bases and J 4 bases; bases outside gene matches: 6. This CDR3 contains 15 residues. Germline V gene lookup returns CDR1 MDHEN and CDR2 SYDVKM. The CDR3 region is CASSSGQGRNQPQHF. In DNA form, the CDR3 reads TGTGCCAGCAGTTCCGGACAGGGCCGAAATCAGCCCCAGCATTTT.

The count of this clone is one. Here the CDR3 DNA reads TGTGCCAGTACTCCAACCGGGACAGGGTACAATGAGCAGTTCTTC. Its translation: CASTPTGTGYNEQFF. The gene calls are TRBV19 and TRBJ2-1; 9 nucleotides align to TRBD1. Germline V gene sequence: CDR1 LNHDA, CDR2 SQIVND (reference sequence). Trimming cost V 7 bases and J 4 bases; bases outside gene matches: 8. The CDR3 has 15 amino acids.

The V call is TRBV27, the J call TRBJ1-1; no clear D. CDR3 length: 12 amino acids. The V end was cut by 5 bases, the J end by 10 bases, with 14 bases between. The germline V gene encodes CDR1 MNHEY and CDR2 SMNVEV (reference sequence). This CDR3 reads CASSLPGFRAFF. CDR3 bases: TGTGCCAGCAGTCTCCCCGGGTTTCGAGCTTTCTTT.

For the CDR3, the DNA is TGTGCCAGCGATTTGGGCAGCCTTAATTCACCCCTCCACTTT. It specifies CASDLGSLNSPLHF. This chain connects TRBV6-5 to TRBJ1-6; D gene unclear. The CDR3 consists of 14 residues. Trimming left V 8 bases short and J 6 bases short, with 14 bases between. CDR1 and CDR2 (germline): MNHEY, SVGAGI.

This clone has a handful of counts. The gene calls are TRBV4-3 and TRBJ1-4; D possibly corresponds to TRBD1 (5 bases). This CDR3 has 15 amino acids. Looked up from germline, CDR1 is LGHNA and CDR2 is YSLEER. V shed 0 bases and J shed 8 bases, with 13 bases lying between them. This chain's CDR3 is CASSQDRQGGEKLFF. CDR3 DNA: TGCGCCAGCAGCCAAGACCGGCAGGGTGGCGAAAAACTGTTTTTT.

V gene TRBV4-1 combines with J gene TRBJ2-3; TRBD2 agrees at 10 bases. V trimming: 4 bases; J trimming: 6 bases; junction bases outside the gene matches: 7. The germline gives CDR1 MGHRA, CDR2 YSYEKL. The CDR3 is made up of 15 amino acids. The DNA for the CDR3 is TGCGCCAGCAGCCGTATAGCGGGGGGCCCTGATACGCAGTATTTT. Protein product: CASSRIAGGPDTQYF.

The sample holds a few counts of this clone. This chain joins TRBV4-3 and TRBJ1-6; D unresolved. The germline V gene has CDR1 LGHNA and CDR2 YSLEER. V was clipped by 0 bases and J by 0 bases, with 6 bases between them. The CDR3 is 16 amino acids. The CDR3 coding sequence is TGCGCCAGCAGCCAAGATAGGAGCTCCTATAATTCACCCCTCCACTTT. It translates to CASSQDRSSYNSPLHF.

The J gene is TRBJ1-2, the V gene TRBV19; 9 bases are a match to TRBD1. There are 14 residues in the CDR3. CDR1 LNHDA and CDR2 SQIVND come from the germline V gene (reference sequence). V lost 7 bases to trimming and J lost 4 bases; unmatched junction nucleotides: 7. The CDR3, as DNA: TGTGCCAGTAAATTCGACAGGGGGACCTATGGCTACACCTTC. Its translation is CASKFDRGTYGYTF.

The chain couples TRBV27 to TRBJ1-2; tentative D call: TRBD1 (6 bases). The germline CDR1 and CDR2 sequences are MNHEY and SMNVEV (reference sequence). This CDR3 is 13 amino acids long. V lost 0 bases and J lost 7, with 9 bases in between. CDR3 region: CASSLSGAGGYTF. The CDR3, as DNA: TGTGCCAGCAGTTTATCGGGGGCGGGTGGCTACACCTTC.

The chain carries TRBV10-2 and TRBJ2-5; D uncertain. The CDR3 is made up of 12 amino acids. V was shortened by 3 bases and J by 7 bases, with 9 bases between the two germline ends. The germline CDR1 and CDR2 sequences are WSHSY and SAAADI. The CDR3 DNA is TGCGCCAGCAGTGACTCCGCTAGGACCCAGTACTTC. This sequence encodes CASSDSARTQYF.

The chain has TRBV9 and TRBJ2-3; tentatively, D is TRBD2 (6 bases). Trimming removed 0 bases from V and 1 base from J, with 9 bases in between. Germline CDR1 is SGDLS and CDR2 is YYNGEE. The CDR3 consists of 15 residues. The CDR3 DNA reads TGTGCCAGCAGCGTAGTACCTAGCGGCACAGATACGCAGTATTTT. Its protein product is CASSVVPSGTDTQYF.

The chain employs TRBV6-5 and TRBJ2-5, with D possibly matching TRBD2 (5 bases). CDR3 length: 14 residues. Looked up from germline, CDR1 is MNHEY and CDR2 is SVGAGI. V was clipped by 0 bases and J by 7 bases, with 12 bases between them. The CDR3 protein is CASSYSRVEGTQYF. The CDR3 bases are TGTGCCAGCAGTTACTCGCGGGTAGAGGGGACCCAGTACTTC.

The chain employs TRBV5-1 and TRBJ1-1; D remains unclear. Trimming shortened V by 0 bases and J by 0 bases, and 6 bases separated the two germline ends. The CDR3 spans 14 residues. Germline CDR1 SGHRS, CDR2 YFSETQ. The CDR3 reads CASSLGVMNTEAFF. CDR3 nucleotide sequence: TGCGCCAGCAGCTTGGGTGTCATGAACACTGAAGCTTTCTTT.

Notes on this clone: This sample includes further DNA sequences coding for the same CDR3. J is TRBJ2-3 and V is TRBV29-1; TRBD1 aligns across 9 bases. V was clipped by 3 bases and J by 2 bases; unmatched bases: 6. CDR1 and CDR2 (germline): SQVTM, ANQGSEA. There are 15 residues in the CDR3. The CDR3: CSVETGQGVTDTQYF. CDR3 nucleotide sequence: TGCAGCGTTGAGACGGGACAGGGAGTCACAGATACGCAGTATTTT.

The chain has TRBV23-1 and TRBJ2-5; TRBD2 might be the D (5 bases). TRBV23-1 is flagged as an ORF with uncertain function. The CDR3 has 17 residues. V dropped 0 bases and J dropped 2 bases, with 16 bases sitting between them. The CDR3 DNA follows: TGCGCCAGCAGTCAATCGAGCCCCCCTCGGAGGCAAGAGACCCAGTACTTC. This sequence encodes CASSQSSPPRRQETQYF.

This chain joins TRBV6-5 and TRBJ2-7, with 9 bases matching TRBD1. This CDR3 has 15 residues. V dropped 4 bases and J dropped 4; count of bases not matched to a gene: 8. Germline CDR1 is MNHEY and CDR2 is SVGAGI. The CDR3 bases are TGTGCCAGCAGTTCCACGACAGGGGGGGGTTACGAGCAGTACTTC. This sequence encodes CASSSTTGGGYEQYF.

This clone was counted once. The CDR3 DNA sequence: TGTGCCAGCAGTTTAGGAACCGCGGGCTATGGCTACACCTTC. Its translation: CASSLGTAGYGYTF. This rearrangement joins TRBV28 to TRBJ1-2; D gene unclear. The CDR3 extends over 14 amino acids. CDR1 MDHEN and CDR2 SYDVKM come from the germline V gene. The ends were cut back, 2 bases at V and 4 bases at J, with 11 bases in the middle.

With respect to this clone: Other DNA sequences of this sample code for an identical CDR3. The chain employs TRBV5-1 and TRBJ2-7; D is possibly TRBD2 (5 bases). This CDR3 has 13 amino acids. The germline V gene encodes CDR1 SGHRS and CDR2 YFSETQ. The V gene lost 0 bases and the J gene lost 2 bases, with 6 bases spanning the gap. The CDR3 loop reads CASSLDGTYEQYF. The CDR3 DNA follows: TGCGCCAGCAGCTTGGACGGGACCTACGAGCAGTACTTC.

The genes are TRBV5-4 and TRBJ1-6; 9 bases line up with TRBD1. The length of the CDR3 is 14 residues. Per the germline V gene, CDR1 is SGHNT and CDR2 is YYREEE (reference sequence). Trimming removed 0 bases from V and 10 bases from J; junction bases left unmatched: 2. CDR3 nucleotides: TGTGCCAGCAGCTTGGGGGACAGGGAATCACCCCTCCACTTT. It codes for CASSLGDRESPLHF.

The chain is built from TRBV6-5 and TRBJ1-6, with D tentatively TRBD1 (6 bases). The CDR3 totals 15 residues. The germline V gene has CDR1 MNHEY and CDR2 SVGAGI. The ends were cut back, 5 bases at V and 7 bases at J, with 15 bases in the middle. CDR3 loop: CASSPNPQGNSPLHF. In nucleotides, the CDR3 is TGTGCCAGCAGTCCCAATCCACAGGGAAATTCACCCCTCCACTTT.

The rearrangement links TRBV7-9 to TRBJ1-4; D is perhaps TRBD1 (5 bases). Germline V gives CDR1 SEHNR, CDR2 FQNEAQ (reference sequence). Trimming cost V 2 bases and J 5 bases, with 12 bases left between them. The CDR3 covers 15 residues. For the CDR3, the DNA is TGTGCCAGCAGCTTATATTCACAGGCGAATGAAAAACTGTTTTTT. This encodes CASSLYSQANEKLFF.

This chain connects TRBV18 to TRBJ2-3; 9 positions match TRBD1. Germline CDR1 reads KGHSH; CDR2 reads LQKENI. The CDR3 spans 16 residues. The trim removed 3 bases at V and 5 bases at J, leaving 9 bases unmatched. CDR3 region: CASSPWTGEAVDTQYF. DNA for the CDR3: TGTGCCAGCTCACCCTGGACAGGGGAAGCGGTAGATACGCAGTATTTT.

The genes are TRBV27 and TRBJ2-3; 14 bases line up with TRBD2. V was clipped by 7 bases and J by 3 bases; unmatched bases: 15. The length of the CDR3 is 19 residues. Germline V lookup: CDR1 MNHEY, CDR2 SMNVEV (reference sequence). CDR3 sequence (DNA): TGTGCCAGCAAAAACCCCGGGACTAGCGGGGGCCCCCGTACAGATACGCAGTATTTT. This codes for CASKNPGTSGGPRTDTQYF.

The chain uses TRBV6-5 and TRBJ2-7; D might be TRBD1 (6 bases). Trimming left V 2 bases short and J 6 bases short, with 17 bases between. CDR3 size: 15 residues. CDR1 is MNHEY and CDR2 is SVGAGI in the germline V gene. CDR3 sequence reads: CASSYGTGRGTEQYF. In DNA form, the CDR3 reads TGTGCCAGCAGTTACGGCACAGGGAGAGGGACCGAGCAGTACTTC.

The rearrangement links TRBV5-6 to TRBJ1-6, with D tentatively TRBD1 (5 bases). V was pared by 3 bases and J by 8 bases, with 15 bases between. Germline lookup yields CDR1 SGHDT and CDR2 YYEEEE. This CDR3 comprises 15 residues. The CDR3 DNA sequence: TGTGCCAGCAGCTGGGGGGGGAGGGTCGATTCACCCCTCCACTTT. This translates into CASSWGGRVDSPLHF. Complete variable domain (other parts from reference TRBV5-6 and TRBJ1-6): DAGVTQSPTHLIKTRGQQVTLRCSPKSGHDTVSWYQQALGQGPQFIFQYYEEEERQRGNFPDRFSGHQFPNYSSELNVNALLLGDSALYLCASSWGGRVDSPLHFGNGTRLTVT.

V is TRBV10-3 and J is TRBJ1-5, with 7 bases matching TRBD1. The CDR3 is 13 amino acids. The junction had 5 bases not matched to a gene; V was cut back by 6 bases and J by 6 bases. The V gene's germline CDR1 is ENHRY and CDR2 SYGVKD. The CDR3 reads CAISRGVSQPQHF. The CDR3 nucleotides read TGTGCCATCAGCAGGGGGGTTAGTCAGCCCCAGCATTTT.

The V gene is TRBV6-5, the J gene TRBJ1-6, with D possibly matching TRBD1 (5 bases). The CDR3 has 14 amino acids. The germline CDR1 and CDR2 sequences are MNHEY and SVGAGI. With 2 bases removed from V and 8 bases from J, the gap between germline ends came to 10 bases. The CDR3 spells CASSYRGGHSPLHF. CDR3 DNA: TGTGCCAGCAGTTACAGGGGAGGGCATTCACCCCTCCACTTT.